Sequencing of this T cell receptor (beta chain) was carried out in a study of response to subunit inactivated influenza vaccine. This CDR3 spans 17 amino acids. Trimming cost V 4 bases and J 2 bases, with 21 bases left between them. Germline assignment: CDR1 MGHRA and CDR2 YSYEKL. Each CDR3 protein gets one entry after TCRdb re-called the RT-PCR reads with MiXCR. The table lists 540,000 or so distinct CDR3 sequences, over 10% of them singletons, with roughly 13% in the top ten. There are a few counts of this clonotype. Its antigen is unknown. Whole-study results and caveats: The authors suggested that few new T cells are recruited per seasonal influenza vaccination.

The source is a man aged 50-60 years who received an inactivated influenza vaccine. The J gene is TRBJ2-7, the V gene TRBV4-1; TRBD1 is a possible D gene (5 bases). The specimen was PBMCs from blood, collected roughly 46 days after vaccination. CDR3 DNA: TGCGCCAGCAGCCTTCATCCTTCCAGGGATATAACCTACGAGCAGTACTTC. Translated: CASSLHPSRDITYEQYF.